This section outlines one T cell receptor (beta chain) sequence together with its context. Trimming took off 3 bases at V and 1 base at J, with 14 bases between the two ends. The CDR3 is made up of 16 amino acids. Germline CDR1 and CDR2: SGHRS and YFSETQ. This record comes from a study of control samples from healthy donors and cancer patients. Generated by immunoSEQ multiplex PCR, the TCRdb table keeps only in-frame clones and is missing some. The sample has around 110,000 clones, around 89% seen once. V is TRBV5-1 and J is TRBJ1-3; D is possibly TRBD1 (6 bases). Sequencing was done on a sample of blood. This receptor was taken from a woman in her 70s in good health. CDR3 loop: CASSWGQQGSGNTIYF. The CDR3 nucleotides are TGCGCCAGCAGCTGGGGGCAGCAGGGGTCTGGAAACACCATATATTTT.